This TCR beta chain originates from a study of shared T cell receptors in the human thymus. The protocol was immunoSEQ multiplex PCR, while the TCRdb copy is restricted to in-frame clones and leaves out a portion. The sample shows more than 300,000 clones, around 95% of them seen only once. V was pared by 3 bases and J by 1 base, with 8 bases of the junction left unmatched. Looked up from germline, CDR1 is GTSNPN and CDR2 is SVGIG (reference sequence). This CDR3 has 16 residues. Sequencing was done on a sample of thymocytes. This sequence joins TRBV30 and TRBJ2-1; 8 bases align to TRBD2. This sequence was found in a human donor. CDR3 in DNA: TGTGCCTGGAGAGCCGGGACTAGTAAATCCTACAATGAGCAGTTCTTC. Its translation is CAWRAGTSKSYNEQFF.